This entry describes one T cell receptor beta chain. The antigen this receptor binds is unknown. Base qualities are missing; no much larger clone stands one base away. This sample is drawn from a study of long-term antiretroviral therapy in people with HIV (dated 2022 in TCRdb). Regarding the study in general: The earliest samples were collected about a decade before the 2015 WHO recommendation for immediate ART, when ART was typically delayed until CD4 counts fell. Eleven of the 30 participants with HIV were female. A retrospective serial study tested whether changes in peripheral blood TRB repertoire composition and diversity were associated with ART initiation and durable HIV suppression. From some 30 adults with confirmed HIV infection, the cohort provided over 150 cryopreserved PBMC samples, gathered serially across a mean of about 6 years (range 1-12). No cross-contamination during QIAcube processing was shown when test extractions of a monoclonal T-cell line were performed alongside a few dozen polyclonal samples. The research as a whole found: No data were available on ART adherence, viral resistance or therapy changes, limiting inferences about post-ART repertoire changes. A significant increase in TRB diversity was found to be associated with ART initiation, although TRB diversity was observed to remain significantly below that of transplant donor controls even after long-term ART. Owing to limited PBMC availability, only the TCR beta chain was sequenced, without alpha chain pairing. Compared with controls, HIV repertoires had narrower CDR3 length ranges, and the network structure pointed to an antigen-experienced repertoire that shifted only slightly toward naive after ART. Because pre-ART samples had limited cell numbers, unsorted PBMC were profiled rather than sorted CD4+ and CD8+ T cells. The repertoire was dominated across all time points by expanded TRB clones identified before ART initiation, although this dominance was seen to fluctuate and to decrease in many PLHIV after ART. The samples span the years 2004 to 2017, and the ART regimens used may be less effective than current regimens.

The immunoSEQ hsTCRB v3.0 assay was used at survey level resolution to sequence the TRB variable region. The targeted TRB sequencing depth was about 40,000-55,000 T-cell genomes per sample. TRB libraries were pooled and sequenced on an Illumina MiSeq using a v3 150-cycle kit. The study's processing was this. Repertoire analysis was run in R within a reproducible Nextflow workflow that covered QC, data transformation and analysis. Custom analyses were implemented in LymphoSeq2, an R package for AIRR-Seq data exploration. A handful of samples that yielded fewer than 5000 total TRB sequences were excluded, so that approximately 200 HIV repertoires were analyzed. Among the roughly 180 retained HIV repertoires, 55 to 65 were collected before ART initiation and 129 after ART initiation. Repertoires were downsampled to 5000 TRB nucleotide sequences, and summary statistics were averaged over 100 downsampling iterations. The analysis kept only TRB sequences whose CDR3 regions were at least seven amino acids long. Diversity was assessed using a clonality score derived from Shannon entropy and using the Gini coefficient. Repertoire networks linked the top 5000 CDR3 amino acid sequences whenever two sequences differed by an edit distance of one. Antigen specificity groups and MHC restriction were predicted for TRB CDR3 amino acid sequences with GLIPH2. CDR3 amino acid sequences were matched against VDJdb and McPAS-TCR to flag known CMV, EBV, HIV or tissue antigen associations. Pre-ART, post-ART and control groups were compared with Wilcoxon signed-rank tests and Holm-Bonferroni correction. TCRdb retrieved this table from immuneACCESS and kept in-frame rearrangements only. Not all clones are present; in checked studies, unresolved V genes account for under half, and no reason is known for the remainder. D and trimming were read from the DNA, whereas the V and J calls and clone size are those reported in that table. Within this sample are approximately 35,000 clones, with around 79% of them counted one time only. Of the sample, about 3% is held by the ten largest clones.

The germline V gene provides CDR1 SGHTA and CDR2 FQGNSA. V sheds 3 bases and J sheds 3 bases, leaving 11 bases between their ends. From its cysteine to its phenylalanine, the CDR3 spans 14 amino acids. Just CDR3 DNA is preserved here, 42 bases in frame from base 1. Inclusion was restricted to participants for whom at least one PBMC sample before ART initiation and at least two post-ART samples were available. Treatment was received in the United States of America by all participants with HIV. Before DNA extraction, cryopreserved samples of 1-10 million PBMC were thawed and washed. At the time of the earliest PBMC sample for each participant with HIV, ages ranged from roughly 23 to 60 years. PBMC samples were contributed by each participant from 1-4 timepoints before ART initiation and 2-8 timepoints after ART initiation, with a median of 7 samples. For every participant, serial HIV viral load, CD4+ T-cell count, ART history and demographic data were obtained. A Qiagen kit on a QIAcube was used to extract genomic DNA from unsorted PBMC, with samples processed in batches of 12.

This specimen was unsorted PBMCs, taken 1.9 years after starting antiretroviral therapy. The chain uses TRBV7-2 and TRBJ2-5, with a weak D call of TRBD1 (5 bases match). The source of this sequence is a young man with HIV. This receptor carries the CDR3 CASSLLTREETQYF. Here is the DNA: TGTGCCAGCAGCTTGTTAACCAGGGAAGAGACCCAGTACTTC.